This is a list of T cell receptor beta chains from one sample in a study of PD-1 blockade in classical Hodgkin lymphoma. Measured with immunoSEQ multiplex PCR; TCRdb has only the in-frame clones, and not every one. The table shows 90,000 to 130,000 clones, with 89% occurring only once. Material: peripheral blood mononuclear cells (PBMCs), obtained before the second cycle of nivolumab. The source of these receptors is a human donor with classical Hodgkin lymphoma. CDR3s include the opening cysteine and the closing phenylalanine or tryptophan. The order of the fields is clone size, CDR3 length, J gene, V gene, D gene, CDR3 protein, CDR3 DNA. D genes are given only for firm matches. Not every row has a clone size; where given, it reads once, few, many or a size class.

clone_size: once
cdr3_length: 12
j_call: TRBJ2-2
v_call: TRBV19
d_call: NA
cdr3_aa: CASSGGLRELFF
cdr3_nt: TGTGCCAGTAGTGGGGGGCTCCGGGAGCTGTTTTTT

clone_size: NA
cdr3_length: 12
j_call: TRBJ1-1
v_call: TRBV5-1
d_call: NA
cdr3_aa: CASSRTNTEAFF
cdr3_nt: TGCGCCAGCAGCCGAACTAACACTGAAGCTTTCTTT

clone_size: NA
cdr3_length: 15
j_call: TRBJ1-5
v_call: TRBV23-1
d_call: NA
cdr3_aa: CASSRERDSNQPQHF
cdr3_nt: TGCGCCAGCAGTCGGGAAAGGGATAGCAATCAGCCCCAGCATTTT

clone_size: NA
cdr3_length: 14
j_call: TRBJ2-1
v_call: TRBV11-3
d_call: NA
cdr3_aa: CASSLGSLYNEQFF
cdr3_nt: TGTGCCAGCAGCTTAGGCTCACTTTACAATGAGCAGTTCTTC

clone_size: NA
cdr3_length: 16
j_call: TRBJ2-1
v_call: TRBV4-2
d_call: NA
cdr3_aa: CASSQERRASYNEQFF
cdr3_nt: TGTGCCAGCAGCCAAGAGAGGAGGGCCTCCTACAATGAGCAGTTCTTC

clone_size: NA
cdr3_length: 13
j_call: TRBJ2-7
v_call: TRBV29-1
d_call: TRBD2
cdr3_aa: CSVVPGLADEQYF
cdr3_nt: TGCAGCGTTGTCCCGGGACTAGCGGACGAGCAGTACTTC

clone_size: NA
cdr3_length: 17
j_call: TRBJ2-4
v_call: TRBV21-1
d_call: NA
cdr3_aa: CASSQEAGAYSKNIQYF
cdr3_nt: TGTGCCAGCAGCCAAGAAGCGGGAGCTTATTCCAAAAACATTCAGTACTTC

clone_size: NA
cdr3_length: 14
j_call: TRBJ1-1
v_call: TRBV2
d_call: TRBD1
cdr3_aa: CASTSTGRVTEAFF
cdr3_nt: TGTGCCAGCACCTCGACAGGGAGGGTTACTGAAGCTTTCTTT

clone_size: NA
cdr3_length: 14
j_call: TRBJ2-3
v_call: TRBV5-1
d_call: NA
cdr3_aa: CASSLEVLPDTQYF
cdr3_nt: TGCGCCAGCAGCTTGGAGGTGCTCCCAGATACGCAGTATTTT

clone_size: NA
cdr3_length: 16
j_call: TRBJ2-7
v_call: TRBV18
d_call: TRBD1
cdr3_aa: CASSPGQGTGEDEQYF
cdr3_nt: TGTGCCAGCTCACCAGGTCAAGGGACAGGGGAAGACGAGCAGTACTTC

clone_size: many
cdr3_length: 14
j_call: TRBJ1-4
v_call: TRBV7-9
d_call: NA
cdr3_aa: CASSFSGTNEKLFF
cdr3_nt: TGTGCCAGCAGCTTCAGTGGAACTAATGAAAAACTGTTTTTT

clone_size: NA
cdr3_length: 13
j_call: TRBJ1-1
v_call: TRBV7-9
d_call: NA
cdr3_aa: CASSLAGAPEAFF
cdr3_nt: TGTGCCAGCAGCTTAGCGGGGGCCCCTGAAGCTTTCTTT